The entry that follows covers one T cell receptor beta chain sequence. The germline gene is not matched at one end of the junction; a read error may be the cause. The CDR3 length is 13 residues. Germline-derived CDR1 and CDR2 are SGHTA and FQGNSA. Profiling relied on immunoSEQ multiplex PCR, and the TCRdb table lists in-frame clones only, not all of them. The sample includes 400,000 to 450,000 clones, approximately 92% seen only once; the top ten take about 1.7%. Treatment of the sample: some 19 received Ad26.COV2.S at low or high dose, single or two shots; 5 received placebo; per-sample allocation not given. Sampling happened 63 days after the first vaccine or placebo injection. This entry comes from a study of Ad26.COV2.S vaccination and SARS-CoV-2 variants.

The material sequenced was peripheral blood, taken in a trial of Ad26.COV2.S vaccine versus placebo. J is TRBJ2-5 and V is TRBV7-2, with TRBD2 matching 8 bases. The TCR originated in a person aged 18-60 years who received the Ad26.COV2.S COVID-19 vaccine or a placebo. The CDR3 bases are TGTGCCAGCAGCTTATCCCGCGGGGGGAGCTCGGACTTC. The encoded protein is CASSLSRGGSSDF.